The 12 T cell receptor beta chains listed next were all sequenced from one sample in a study of T cells after yellow fever vaccination. TCRdb re-analysed the 5' RACE reads in MiXCR, keeping a single row per CDR3 protein. The table has fewer than 350,000 distinct CDR3 sequences, roughly 3.5% seen once; the top ten hold 23%. This sample comprised PBMCs, obtained on the day of the yellow fever booster vaccination. The receptors were gathered from a man between 18 and 35 years old who received the YFV17D yellow fever vaccine.

This clonotype was detected ten times or more. The V gene is TRBV6-2 or TRBV6-3, the J gene TRBJ2-2; D gene uncertain. Between the trimmed V and J ends, which lost 1 base and 7 bases, there was a span of 1 base. The CDR3 is 11 residues long. Germline CDR1 MNHEY, CDR2 SVGEGT. CDR3 region: CASSYYGELFF. CDR3 DNA: TGTGCCAGCAGTTACTACGGGGAGCTGTTTTTT.

This rearrangement joins TRBV7-3 to TRBJ2-7, with unresolved D. CDR1 SGHTA and CDR2 FQGTGA come from the germline V gene. There are 16 residues in the CDR3. V was clipped by 8 bases and J by 6 bases, with 26 bases between them. The DNA for the CDR3 is TGTGCCAGCCCTTACCCGGCGCGCCTAGGTCCGGCCGAGCAGTACTTC. Translation gives CASPYPARLGPAEQYF.

The chain recombines TRBV7-3 with TRBJ2-3; 10 bases align to TRBD2. Unmatched junction bases numbered 4, after V lost 3 bases and J lost 1 base. Germline lookup yields CDR1 SGHTA and CDR2 FQGTGA. The CDR3 extends over 16 amino acids. CDR3 protein: CASSFERGGGTDTQYF. The CDR3, as DNA: TGTGCCAGCAGCTTCGAGCGGGGGGGCGGCACAGATACGCAGTATTTT.

Many counts were recorded for this clonotype. V usage is TRBV15 and J usage is TRBJ2-5, with 11 bases lining up with TRBD2. J was trimmed by 3 bases and V by 6 bases; bases with no gene match: 0. This CDR3 has 13 residues. Germline-derived CDR1 and CDR2 are LNHNV and YYDKDF (reference sequence). CDR3 sequence (DNA): TGTGCCACCAGACTAGCGGGGGAAGAGACCCAGTACTTC. Its translation: CATRLAGEETQYF. Together with reference TRBV15 and TRBJ2-5, the CDR3 gives the full variable domain: DAMVIQNPRYQVTQFGKPVTLSCSQTLNHNVMYWYQQKSSQAPKLLFHYYDKDFNNEADTPDNFQSRRPNTSFCFLDIRSPGLGDTAMYLCATRLAGEETQYFGPGTRLLVL.

This clonotype was seen repeatedly, ten times or more. The chain uses TRBV5-5 and TRBJ1-2; TRBD1 matches at 7 bases. From germline, CDR1 is SGHKS and CDR2 YYEKEE (reference sequence). V shed 6 bases, J shed 2 bases, and the junction held 4 bases outside the gene matches. This CDR3 is 13 amino acids long. CDR3 DNA sequence: TGTGCCAGCACGTCAGGGGGAAACTATGGCTACACCTTC. Amino acid sequence: CASTSGGNYGYTF.

The CDR3 region is CASGTMNTEAFF. The CDR3 DNA follows: TGCGCCAGCGGAACTATGAACACTGAAGCTTTCTTT. The chain couples TRBV5-1 to TRBJ1-1, with D uncertain. Germline V gives CDR1 SGHRS, CDR2 YFSETQ. Trimming left V 7 bases short and J 0 bases short, with 7 bases between. CDR3 length equals 12 residues.

The chain combines TRBV12-3 or TRBV12-4 with TRBJ2-3; D is tentatively TRBD1 or TRBD2 (6 bases each). This CDR3 is 18 amino acids long. V lost 2 bases to trimming and J lost 0 bases, with 18 bases between them. The CDR3 sequence: CASSLRGQGGSSTDTQYF. Here the CDR3 DNA reads TGTGCCAGCAGTTTACGGGGGCAGGGTGGGAGTAGCACAGATACGCAGTATTTT.

This sequence joins TRBV24-1 and TRBJ2-2, with D perhaps matching TRBD1 (6 bases). V was cut by 3 bases and J by 8 bases, with 15 bases left in between. Germline V lookup: CDR1 KGHDR, CDR2 SFDVKD. The CDR3 sequence is 15 residues long. The CDR3 nucleotides read TGTGCCACCAGTGATCGGGACAACGAGGCAGGGGAGCTGTTTTTT. Its translation is CATSDRDNEAGELFF.

The sample holds a few counts of this clonotype. The gene calls are TRBV4-2 and TRBJ2-1; the match to TRBD1 covers 7 bases. The V and J ends lost 0 bases and 0 bases, in that order; junction bases with no gene match: 5. CDR1 and CDR2 from the germline V gene are LGHNA and YNFKEQ. The CDR3 has 17 amino acids. The CDR3 DNA follows: TGTGCCAGCAGCCAAGAGCCAGGGGGTCGCTCCTACAATGAGCAGTTCTTC. This gives the protein CASSQEPGGRSYNEQFF.

This clonotype was observed at least ten times. The CDR3 nucleotides read TGTGCCAGCAGCTTGGGGCAGGGCAAGGCTGAAGCTTTCTTT. Protein product: CASSLGQGKAEAFF. V is TRBV5-6 and J is TRBJ1-1; D might be TRBD1 (5 bases). The CDR3 loop spans 14 amino acids. V shed 0 bases and J shed 6 bases, with 12 bases lying between them. CDR1 is SGHDT, CDR2 YYEEEE, per germline.

This clonotype appeared many times. The gene calls are TRBV9 and TRBJ2-2; D call uncertain. V lost 3 bases, J lost 8 bases, and 5 bases lay in between. Germline values: CDR1 SGDLS, CDR2 YYNGEE. This CDR3 spans 11 amino acids. DNA for the CDR3: TGTGCCAGCAGCGGAAGGGGGGAGCTGTTTTTT. This codes for CASSGRGELFF.

This clonotype was recorded a few times. The rearrangement joins TRBV6-2 or TRBV6-3 to TRBJ2-2; D not resolved. Germline CDR1 MNHEY, CDR2 SVGEGT. The CDR3 is made up of 14 amino acids. V lost 8 bases and J 3 bases, leaving 13 bases between the germline ends. The CDR3 is CASQLWAHTGELFF. Written as DNA, the CDR3 is TGTGCCAGCCAACTTTGGGCGCACACCGGGGAGCTGTTTTTT.